One T cell receptor (beta chain) is described in this entry. This clonotype showed up many times. This clone's antigen is unknown. No base quality values were provided; no much bigger clone lies one nucleotide off. The data were taken from a study of CD8+CD57+ T cells in acquired aplastic anemia listed by TCRdb under 2018. With regard to the full study: Extracted DNA from sorted CD4+ and CD8+ cells averaged around 3.3 ug, ranging from roughly 0.17 to 30 ug. CD8+CD57+ expansion was defined as frequency above the mean frequency observed in healthy subjects.

Including the terminal cysteine and phenylalanine, the CDR3 comprises 15 residues. Just CDR3 DNA is preserved here, 45 bases in frame from base 1. In the germline V gene, CDR1 corresponds to SGHRS and CDR2 to YFSETQ. V loses 0 bases of germline sequence and J loses 7 bases, and the interval between the two ends is 14 bases. Beyond this particular receptor, the publication reports: Patients and healthy controls showed no significant difference in CD8+ Simpson's diversity (P=0.060). Although roughly 29 CD8+ CDR3 sequences were shared by patients and controls, these sequences appeared highly expressed in patients and within the immunodominant clones of patients.

Expansion of CD8+CD57+ cells had been shown by flow cytometry in the patients chosen for sequencing. Every patient had a diagnosis of severe acquired aplastic anemia based on International Study of Aplastic Anemia and Agranulocytosis and Camitta criteria. At the time blood was sampled, none of the patients had received any therapy. TCR repertoires of sorted CD4+ and CD8+ blood T cells from severe aplastic anemia patients and healthy subjects were deep-sequenced in the study. Patients were enrolled in the USA under clinicaltrials.gov protocols 00001620, 01623167, 00001397, 00071045, 00081523 and 00961064. Ficoll-Paque density gradient centrifugation was used to isolate peripheral blood mononuclear cells. Before DNA extraction, CD4+ and CD8+ T cells were sorted by FACS or by magnetic beads. Profiling of TCR beta VDJ combinations and CDR3 sequences used genomic DNA as the template. An Illumina HiSeq 2000 was used for TCR repertoire sequencing. The original methods were these. TRBV/TRBJ rearrangement plots, CDR3 size and DJ length profiles, and Simpson's diversity index were used to evaluate the repertoires. The most abundant DNA sequence in the deep sequencing data was taken as the immunodominant clone. CDR3 amino acid sequences were checked for sharing between subjects and were compared against published repertoires and the VDJdb database. TCRdb reprocessed the public reads (quality trimming at Q25 with fastp, clone calling with MiXCR) and kept in-frame beta chains. Identical CDR3 protein sequences are pooled into one entry, listed with their most common genes and DNA. None of the V and J calls come from the authors' own analysis; TCRdb made them. The sample table shows hundreds of thousands of distinct CDR3 sequences, and over 40% are seen once. Of the sample, nearly 20% falls within the top ten clones.

Input material: sorted CD4+, CD8+, or CD8+CD57+ T cells (not recorded which) from PBMCs. The V gene is TRBV5-1 and the J gene is TRBJ2-1, with a tentative D gene TRBD1 over 6 matching bases. This sequence was found in a human donor with aplastic anemia. The sequenced DNA: TGCGCCAGCAGCTTGGTCGGCCAGGGGTATAATGAGCAGTTCTTC. This is translated as CASSLVGQGYNEQFF. Reference TRBV5-1 and TRBJ2-1 genes cover what lies past the CDR3, so the full variable domain is KAGVTQTPRYLIKTRGQQVTLSCSPISGHRSVSWYQQTPGQGLQFLFEYFSETQRNKGNFPGRFSGRQFSNSRSEMNVSTLELGDSALYLCASSLVGQGYNEQFFGPGTRLTVL.